The 8 T cell receptor beta chains in this list originate from one sample, sequenced in a study of cytomegalovirus exposure and HLA in healthy donors. Primers for the PCR totalled 60 Vbeta and 13 Jbeta. Some clones are missing from TCRdb's copy, which holds only in-frame ones; the method was immunoSEQ multiplex PCR. The sample has some 130,000 clones, 70% to 80% seen once; the top ten hold over 2%. Sample: PBMCs. Every receptor here comes from a man younger than 45 in good health and CMV-seronegative.

This sequence joins TRBV7-8 and TRBJ2-6; D ambiguous. The CDR3 runs to 18 residues. Germline lookup yields CDR1 SGHVS and CDR2 FQNEAQ. V was trimmed by 6 bases and J by 0 bases, leaving 18 bases between them. The DNA of the CDR3 is TGTGCCAGCAGAGTCTCGGGTATTGAATTCTCTGGGGCCAACGTCCTGACTTTC. Its translation is CASRVSGIEFSGANVLTF.

The CDR3 here is CASGTSPKSADTQYF. For the CDR3, the DNA is TGTGCTAGCGGGACTAGCCCCAAATCCGCGGATACGCAGTATTTT. The V and J genes are TRBV12-5 and TRBJ2-3; 9 bases are shared with TRBD2. Germline V gives CDR1 LGHNT, CDR2 FRNRAP. With 9 bases clipped from V and 6 bases from J, the junction kept 13 bases outside the gene matches. CDR3 length: 15 residues. The variable domain in full, completed from reference TRBV12-5 and TRBJ2-3, reads DARVTQTPRHKVTEMGQEVTMRCQPILGHNTVFWYRQTMMQGLELLAYFRNRAPLDDSGMPKDRFSAEMPDATLATLKIQPSEPRDSAVYFCASGTSPKSADTQYFGPGTRLTVL.

The J gene is TRBJ2-7, the V gene TRBV6-1; D remains ambiguous. Germline lookup yields CDR1 MNHNS and CDR2 SASEGT. V was pared by 6 bases and J by 3 bases, with 9 bases between. The CDR3 totals 12 residues. The CDR3 protein is CASSRRVYEQYF. The DNA for the CDR3 is TGTGCCAGCAGCAGGCGAGTCTACGAGCAGTACTTC.

This chain joins TRBV6-4 and TRBJ2-7, with TRBD2 as a possible D gene (5 bases). The V end was cut by 3 bases, the J end by 5 bases, with 11 bases between. The CDR3 is made up of 13 amino acids. CDR1 MRHNA and CDR2 SNTAGT come from the germline V gene. The CDR3 nucleotides read TGTGCCAGCAGTGATGGGCCGGGGAACGAGCAGTACTTC. This encodes CASSDGPGNEQYF.

V gene TRBV29-1 combines with J gene TRBJ2-1, with 11 positions matching TRBD2. The junction had 11 bases not matched to a gene; V was cut back by 6 bases and J by 7 bases. CDR1 and CDR2 from the germline V gene are SQVTM and ANQGSEA. The CDR3 has 15 amino acids. This CDR3 reads CSVGLAGGPENEQFF. CDR3 nucleotides: TGCAGCGTCGGATTAGCGGGAGGGCCCGAAAATGAGCAGTTCTTC.

The J gene is TRBJ2-3, the V gene TRBV5-8, with 10 positions matching TRBD1. The V segment lost 4 bases and the J segment 2 bases; nucleotides outside the gene matches: 13. This CDR3 contains 18 residues. The germline gives CDR1 SGHTS, CDR2 YDEGEE. This CDR3 is CASSVPGQGLGFTDTQYF. CDR3 DNA sequence: TGTGCCAGCAGCGTTCCGGGACAGGGGCTTGGGTTCACAGATACGCAGTATTTT.

The rearrangement joins TRBV29-1 to TRBJ2-3, with TRBD2 matching 7 bases. Germline CDR1 reads SQVTM; CDR2 reads ANQGSEA. CDR3 length: 14 residues. Germline trimming cut 7 bases from V and 6 bases from J; bases unmatched to any gene: 13. CDR3 nucleotides: TGCAGCGGGACTGGGGGGGAGGTAGGGGATACGCAGTATTTT. It codes for CSGTGGEVGDTQYF.

The rearrangement joins TRBV9 to TRBJ2-7; 12 nucleotides match TRBD2. This CDR3 has 15 amino acids. The V and J ends lost 2 bases and 7 bases, in that order; junction bases with no gene match: 7. In germline, CDR1 is SGDLS, CDR2 YYNGEE. The CDR3 bases are TGTGCCAGCAGCGTCAGACTAGCGGGAGTTGATGAGCAGTACTTC. It yields the protein CASSVRLAGVDEQYF. Using reference TRBV9 and TRBJ2-7 for the parts outside the CDR3, the full variable domain is DSGVTQTPKHLITATGQRVTLRCSPRSGDLSVYWYQQSLDQGLQFLIQYYNGEERAKGNILERFSAQQFPDLHSELNLSSLELGDSALYFCASSVRLAGVDEQYFGPGTRLTVT.